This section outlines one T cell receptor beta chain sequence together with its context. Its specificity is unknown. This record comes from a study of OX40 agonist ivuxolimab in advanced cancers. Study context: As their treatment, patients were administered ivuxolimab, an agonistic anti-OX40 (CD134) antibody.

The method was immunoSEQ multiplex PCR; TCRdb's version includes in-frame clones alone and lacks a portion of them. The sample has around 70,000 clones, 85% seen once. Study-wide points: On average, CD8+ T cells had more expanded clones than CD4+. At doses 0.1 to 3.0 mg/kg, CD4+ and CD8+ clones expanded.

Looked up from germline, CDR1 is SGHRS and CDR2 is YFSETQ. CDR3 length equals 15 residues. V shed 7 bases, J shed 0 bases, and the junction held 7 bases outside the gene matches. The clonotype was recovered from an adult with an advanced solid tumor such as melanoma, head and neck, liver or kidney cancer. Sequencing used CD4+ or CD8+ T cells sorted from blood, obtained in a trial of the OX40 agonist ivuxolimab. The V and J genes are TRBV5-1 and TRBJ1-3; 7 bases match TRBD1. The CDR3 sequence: CASSIQGSSGNTIYF. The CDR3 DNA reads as TGCGCCAGCTCGATACAGGGGAGCTCTGGAAACACCATATATTTT.